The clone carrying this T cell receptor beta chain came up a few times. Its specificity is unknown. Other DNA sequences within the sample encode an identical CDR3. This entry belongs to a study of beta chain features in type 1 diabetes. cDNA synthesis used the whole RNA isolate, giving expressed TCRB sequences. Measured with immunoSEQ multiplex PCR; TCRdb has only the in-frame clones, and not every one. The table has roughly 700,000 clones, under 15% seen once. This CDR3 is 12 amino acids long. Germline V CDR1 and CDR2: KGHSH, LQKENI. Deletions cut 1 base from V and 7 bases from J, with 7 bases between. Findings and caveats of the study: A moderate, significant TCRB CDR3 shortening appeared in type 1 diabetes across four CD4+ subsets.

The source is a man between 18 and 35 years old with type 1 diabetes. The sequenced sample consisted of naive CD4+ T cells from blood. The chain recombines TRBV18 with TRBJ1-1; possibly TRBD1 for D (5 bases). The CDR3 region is CASSPRDGEAFF. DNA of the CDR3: TGTGCCAGCTCACCACGGGACGGTGAAGCTTTCTTT.